This T cell receptor (beta chain) was obtained from a study of cytomegalovirus exposure and HLA in healthy donors. As concerns this clone: Its antigen remains unidentified.

PCR was performed using 60 Vbeta and 13 Jbeta primers. Here immunoSEQ multiplex PCR was the method, and the copy in TCRdb shows in-frame clones only, minus some. This sample has 200,000 or so clones, with 70% to 80% found just once. Study-level points and caveats: With high specificity and sensitivity, the classifier reportedly diagnosed cytomegalovirus status. An analysis done earlier found most TCR beta V segments productive about 90% or about 30% of the time. Donors belonging to an Asian-associated ancestry cluster reportedly showed fewer N-insertions in productive TCRs than the 666-donor mean, according to what a later analysis found.

CDR1 and CDR2 (germline): LNHDA, SQIVND (reference sequence). V dropped 7 bases and J dropped 7; count of bases not matched to a gene: 4. The CDR3 is 14 amino acids. This clonotype originated in a male donor in good health and CMV-seronegative. Sequenced sample: PBMCs. The chain uses TRBV19 and TRBJ2-1; 13 nucleotides line up with TRBD2. CDR3 in DNA: TGTGCCAGTAAAAGGACTAGCGGGAGTAATGAGCAGTTCTTC. Translation: CASKRTSGSNEQFF.